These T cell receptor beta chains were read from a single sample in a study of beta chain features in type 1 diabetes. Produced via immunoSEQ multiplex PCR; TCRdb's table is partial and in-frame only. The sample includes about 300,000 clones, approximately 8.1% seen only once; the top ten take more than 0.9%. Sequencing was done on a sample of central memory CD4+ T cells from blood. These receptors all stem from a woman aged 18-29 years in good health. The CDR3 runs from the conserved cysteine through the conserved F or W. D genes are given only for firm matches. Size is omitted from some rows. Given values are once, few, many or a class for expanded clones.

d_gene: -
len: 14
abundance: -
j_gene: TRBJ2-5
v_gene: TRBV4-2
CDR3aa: CASSQGAYMETQYF
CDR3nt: TGTGCCAGCAGCCAAGGTGCCTATATGGAGACCCAGTACTTC

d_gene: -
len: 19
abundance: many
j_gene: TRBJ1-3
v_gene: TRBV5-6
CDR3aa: CASSLGLFASLHGGNTIYF
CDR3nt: TGTGCCAGCAGCTTGGGGCTCTTCGCATCTCTCCATGGTGGAAACACCATATATTTT

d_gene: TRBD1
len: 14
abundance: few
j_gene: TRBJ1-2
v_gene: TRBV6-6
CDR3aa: CASSPDRGGYGYTF
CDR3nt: TGTGCCAGCAGTCCAGACAGGGGTGGCTATGGCTACACCTTC

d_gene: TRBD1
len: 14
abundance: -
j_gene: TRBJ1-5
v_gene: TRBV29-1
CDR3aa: CSVGGQFSNQPQHF
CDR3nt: TGCAGCGTTGGGGGACAGTTTAGCAATCAGCCCCAGCATTTT

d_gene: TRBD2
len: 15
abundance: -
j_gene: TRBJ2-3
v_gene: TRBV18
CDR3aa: CASSPLREGTDTQYF
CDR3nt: TGTGCCAGCTCACCACTGCGGGAGGGTACAGATACGCAGTATTTT

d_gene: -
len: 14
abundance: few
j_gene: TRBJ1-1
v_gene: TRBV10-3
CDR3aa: CASSYGWGVGEAFF
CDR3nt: TGTGCCAGCAGTTACGGGTGGGGGGTTGGTGAAGCTTTCTTT

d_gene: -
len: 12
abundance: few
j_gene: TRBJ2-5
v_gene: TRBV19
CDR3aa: CASSEGLETQYF
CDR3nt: TGTGCCAGTAGTGAAGGACTGGAGACCCAGTACTTC

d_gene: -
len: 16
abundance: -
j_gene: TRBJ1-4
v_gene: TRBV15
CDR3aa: CATSRDRGGWTEKLFF
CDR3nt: TGTGCCACCAGCAGAGATCGGGGAGGATGGACCGAAAAACTGTTTTTT

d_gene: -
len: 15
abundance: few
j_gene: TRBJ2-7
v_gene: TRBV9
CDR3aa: CASSARGANSYEQYF
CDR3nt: TGTGCCAGCAGCGCACGGGGGGCTAACTCCTACGAGCAGTACTTC

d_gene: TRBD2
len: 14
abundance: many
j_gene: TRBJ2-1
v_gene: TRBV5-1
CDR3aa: CASSSVAGSNEQFF
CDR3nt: TGCGCCAGCAGCTCGGTAGCGGGAAGCAATGAGCAGTTCTTC

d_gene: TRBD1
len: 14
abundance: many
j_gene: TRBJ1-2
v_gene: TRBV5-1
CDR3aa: CASSYSDRVDGYTF
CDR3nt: TGCGCCAGCAGCTACTCGGACAGGGTGGATGGCTACACCTTC

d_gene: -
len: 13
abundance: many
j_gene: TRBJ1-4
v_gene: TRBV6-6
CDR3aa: CASTQPGNEKLFF
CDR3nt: TGTGCCAGCACCCAGCCGGGCAATGAAAAACTGTTTTTT

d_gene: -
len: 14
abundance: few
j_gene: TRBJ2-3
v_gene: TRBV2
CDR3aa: CASIETRGADTQYF
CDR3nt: TGTGCCAGCATAGAGACTAGAGGGGCAGATACGCAGTATTTT

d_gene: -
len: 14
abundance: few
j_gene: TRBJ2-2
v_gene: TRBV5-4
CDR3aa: CASSQDSRGRELFF
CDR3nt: TGTGCCAGCAGCCAAGATTCTAGGGGAAGGGAGCTGTTTTTT

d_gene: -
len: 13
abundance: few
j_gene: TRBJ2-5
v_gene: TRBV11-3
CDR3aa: CASSPASQETQYF
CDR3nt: TGTGCCAGCAGCCCCGCCAGCCAAGAGACCCAGTACTTC

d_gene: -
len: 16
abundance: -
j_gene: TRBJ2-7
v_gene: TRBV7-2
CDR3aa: CASSLGVGPLSYEQYF
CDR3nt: TGTGCCAGCAGCTTAGGAGTGGGCCCTTTGTCCTACGAGCAGTACTTC

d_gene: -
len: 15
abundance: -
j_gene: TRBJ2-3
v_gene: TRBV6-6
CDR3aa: CASSPSLAGTDTQYF
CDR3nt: TGTGCCAGCAGCCCCAGCCTTGCGGGGACAGATACGCAGTATTTT

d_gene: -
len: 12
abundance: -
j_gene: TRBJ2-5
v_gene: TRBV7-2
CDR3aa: CASSLYAETQYF
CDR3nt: TGTGCCAGCAGCTTGTACGCAGAGACCCAGTACTTC

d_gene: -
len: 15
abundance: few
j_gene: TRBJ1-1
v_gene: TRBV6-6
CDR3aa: CASSYARAEYTEAFF
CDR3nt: TGTGCCAGCAGTTACGCCCGGGCGGAATACACTGAAGCTTTCTTT

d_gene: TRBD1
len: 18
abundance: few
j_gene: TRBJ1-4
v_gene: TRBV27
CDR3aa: CASRGIKTGALDGKELFF
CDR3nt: TGTGCCAGCAGGGGGATCAAGACAGGGGCCCTTGATGGGAAGGAACTGTTTTTT

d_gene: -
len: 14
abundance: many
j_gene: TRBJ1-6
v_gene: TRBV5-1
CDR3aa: CASSLGGDNSPLHF
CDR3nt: TGCGCCAGCAGCTTGGGGGGAGATAATTCACCCCTCCACTTT

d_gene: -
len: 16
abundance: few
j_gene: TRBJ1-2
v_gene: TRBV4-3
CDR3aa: CASSQGPQSQSYGYTF
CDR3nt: TGCGCCAGCAGCCAGGGGCCCCAGTCGCAGAGCTATGGCTACACCTTC

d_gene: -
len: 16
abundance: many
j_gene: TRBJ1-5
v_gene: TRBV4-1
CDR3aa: CASSQPKGPRDQPQHF
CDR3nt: TGCGCCAGCAGCCAACCTAAGGGACCGCGGGATCAGCCCCAGCATTTT

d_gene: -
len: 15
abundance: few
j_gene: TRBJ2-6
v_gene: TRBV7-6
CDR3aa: CASSFKGSGANVLTF
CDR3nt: TGTGCCAGCAGCTTTAAGGGGTCTGGGGCCAACGTCCTGACTTTC

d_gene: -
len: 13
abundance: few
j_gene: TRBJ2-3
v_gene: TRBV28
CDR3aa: CASSPTLANTQYF
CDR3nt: TGTGCCAGCAGTCCAACTCTAGCTAATACGCAGTATTTT

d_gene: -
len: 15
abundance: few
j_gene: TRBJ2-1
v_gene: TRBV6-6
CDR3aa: CASTWTKTSYNEQFF
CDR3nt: TGTGCCAGCACTTGGACTAAAACCTCCTACAATGAGCAGTTCTTC

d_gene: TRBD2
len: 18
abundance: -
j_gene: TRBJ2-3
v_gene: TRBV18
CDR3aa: CASSPPGLAGGRADTQYF
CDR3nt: TGTGCCAGCTCACCACCGGGACTAGCGGGAGGGAGAGCAGATACGCAGTATTTT

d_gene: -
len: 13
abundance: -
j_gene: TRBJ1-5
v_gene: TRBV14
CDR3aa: CASAAGLNQPQHF
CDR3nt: TGTGCCAGCGCCGCAGGCTTGAATCAGCCCCAGCATTTT

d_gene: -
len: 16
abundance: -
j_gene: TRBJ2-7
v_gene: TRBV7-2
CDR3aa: CASSTTPTTLSYEQYF
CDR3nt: TGTGCCAGCAGCACAACCCCTACCACCCTTTCCTACGAGCAGTACTTC